Given below is one T cell receptor (beta chain) in context. Its antigen is still unknown. The data stem from a study of shared clonotypes between healthy human individuals. As for the study in general: Per-donor plates numbered three CD4 naive, three CD4 memory, two CD8 naive and one CD8 memory. Broader study findings: Rarefaction revealed incomplete sorted-subset sequencing despite large depth.

V was trimmed by 5 bases and J by 7 bases, leaving 27 bases between them. The CDR3 is made up of 18 amino acids. Looked up from germline, CDR1 is MDHEN and CDR2 is SYDVKM. CD4+ cells yielded CD45RA+ naive and CD45RA-negative memory subsets. It was across several immunoSEQ plates that each subset's genomic DNA was evenly split. Repertoires were generated with immunoSEQ multiplex PCR, while TCRdb's copy carries only in-frame clones and drops some. The sample holds hundreds of thousands of clones; 72% are singletons and the top ten take around 2%. The TCR sequence derives from a woman between 25 and 40 years old in good health. V and J are TRBV28 and TRBJ1-5; a weak D match, TRBD1 (6 bases). The specimen sequenced was memory CD4+ T cells sorted from blood. The subset: CD45RA-negative fraction. CDR3 residues: CASSGLDTRGGIGQPQHF. The DNA for the CDR3 is TGTGCCAGCAGTGGCCTAGACACACGGGGGGGCATTGGACAGCCCCAGCATTTT.